This TCR beta chain was observed in a study of OX40 agonist ivuxolimab in advanced cancers. Study-level information: The patients received agonistic anti-OX40 (CD134) antibody ivuxolimab.

Repertoires were generated with immunoSEQ multiplex PCR, while TCRdb's copy carries only in-frame clones and drops some. Counted here are tens of thousands of clones, over 85% occurring once; the ten biggest clones make up roughly 1%. Sample: CD4+ or CD8+ T cells sorted from blood, taken in a trial of the OX40 agonist ivuxolimab. This clonotype was sampled from an adult with an advanced solid tumor such as melanoma, head and neck, liver or kidney cancer.

CDR3 bases: TGTGCCAGCAGCCTCAACAGGGGAGGAGTAAAGCCCCAGCATTTT. Translated, it gives CASSLNRGGVKPQHF. The rearrangement uses TRBV7-8 and TRBJ1-5, with 7 bases identical to TRBD1. CDR3 length equals 15 residues. Trimming took 5 bases from V and 8 from J; bases not matched to a gene: 12. Germline CDR1 and CDR2: SGHVS and FQNEAQ.